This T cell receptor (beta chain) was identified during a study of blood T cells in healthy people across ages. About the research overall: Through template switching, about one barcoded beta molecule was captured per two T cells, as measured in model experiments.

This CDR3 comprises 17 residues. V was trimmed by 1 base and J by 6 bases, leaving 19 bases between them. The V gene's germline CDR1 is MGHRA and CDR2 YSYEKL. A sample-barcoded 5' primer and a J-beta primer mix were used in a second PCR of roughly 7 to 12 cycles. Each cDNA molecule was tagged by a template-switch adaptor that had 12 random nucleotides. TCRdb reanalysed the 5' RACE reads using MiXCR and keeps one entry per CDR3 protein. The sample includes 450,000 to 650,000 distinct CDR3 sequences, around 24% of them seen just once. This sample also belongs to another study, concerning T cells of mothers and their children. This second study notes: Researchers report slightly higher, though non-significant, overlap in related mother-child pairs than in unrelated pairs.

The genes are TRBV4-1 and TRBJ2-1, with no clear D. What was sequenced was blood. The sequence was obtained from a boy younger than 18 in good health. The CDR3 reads CASSQGDFVERSNEQFF. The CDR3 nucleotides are TGCGCCAGCAGCCAAGGGGATTTCGTCGAGAGATCCAATGAGCAGTTCTTC.